This TCR beta chain was sequenced for a study of type 1 and type 2 diabetes patients. Study-wide context: Sequencing for the whole study yielded roughly 20,000,000 paired-end reads.

Findings and limits, study-wide: Type 2 diabetes patients had few highly-expanded CD4+ clones, median one. In CD4+ and CD8+ T cells, type 2 diabetes diversity exceeded type 1.

PCR was run on genomic DNA. Amplification of the beta chain CDR3 used 30 forward and 13 reverse multiplex primers. TCRdb analysed the multiplex PCR reads with MiXCR anew, one entry per CDR3 protein. Of 250,000 to 300,000 distinct CDR3 sequences in the sample, 47% were seen once. Turning to this clonotype: Antigen specificity is unknown.

The V gene end was trimmed by 5 bases and the J gene end by 3 bases; junction bases not matched to a gene: 6. Germline V gives CDR1 LNHDA, CDR2 SQIVND (reference sequence). CDR3 length equals 14 residues. This chain links TRBV19 with TRBJ1-1; 7 positions agree with TRBD1. Sequenced material: peripheral blood mononuclear cells (PBMCs). This TCR derives from a man aged 18 to 29 with type 2 diabetes. CDR3 sequence: CASSVSGGYTEAFF. CDR3 sequence (DNA): TGTGCCAGTAGTGTTTCAGGGGGTTACACTGAAGCTTTCTTT.